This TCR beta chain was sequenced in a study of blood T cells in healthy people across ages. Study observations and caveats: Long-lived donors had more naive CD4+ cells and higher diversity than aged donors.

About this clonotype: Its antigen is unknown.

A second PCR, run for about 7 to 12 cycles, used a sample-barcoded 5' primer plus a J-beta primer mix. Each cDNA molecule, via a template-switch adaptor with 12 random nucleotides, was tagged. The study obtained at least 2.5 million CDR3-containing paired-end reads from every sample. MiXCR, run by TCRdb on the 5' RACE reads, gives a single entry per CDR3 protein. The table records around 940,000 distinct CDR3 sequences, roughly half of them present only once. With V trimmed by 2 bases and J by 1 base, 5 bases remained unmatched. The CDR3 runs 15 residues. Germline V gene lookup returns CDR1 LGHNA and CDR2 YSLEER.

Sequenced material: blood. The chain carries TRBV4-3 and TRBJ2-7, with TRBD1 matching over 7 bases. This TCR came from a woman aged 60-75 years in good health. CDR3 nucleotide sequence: TGCGCCAGCAGCCAAAGTGACAGGGTATCCTACGAGCAGTACTTC. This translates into CASSQSDRVSYEQYF.